This TCR beta chain was recovered during a study of cytomegalovirus exposure and HLA in healthy donors. General observations from the study: Excluded: some indistinguishable V segments such as TRBV6-2 and TRBV6-3. Segments of the TCR beta V type were, in most cases, productive about 90% or about 30% of the time in an earlier analysis.

Looked up from germline, CDR1 is SEHNR and CDR2 is FQNEAQ (reference sequence). V lost 1 base to trimming and J lost 1 base, with 4 bases between them. The CDR3 contains 13 residues. 60 Vbeta and 13 Jbeta primers were used in PCR. TCRdb keeps only in-frame clones here, not all; method: immunoSEQ multiplex PCR. The sample carries over 110,000 clones, roughly 80% recorded once. A remark on this clone: Its specificity is unknown.

This chain connects TRBV7-9 to TRBJ1-1, with D uncertain. Sequences were obtained from PBMCs. This receptor was identified in a young man in good health and CMV-seronegative. CDR3 in amino acids: CASSLGRNTEAFF. In DNA, the CDR3 is TGTGCCAGCAGCTTAGGGAGGAACACTGAAGCTTTCTTT.